This T cell receptor (beta chain) was recovered during a study of blood T cells in healthy people across ages. Overall study findings and caveats: In the absence of known donor CMV status, changes in expanded clonotypes were possibly confounded. PBMCs went unsorted, and a conclusive naive versus antigen-experienced comparison was therefore prevented.

Germline V gives CDR1 MDHEN, CDR2 SYDVKM. There are 15 residues in the CDR3. Between the trimmed V and J ends, which lost 6 bases and 0 bases, there was a span of 14 bases. This clonotype was seen a handful of times. Its antigen is not identified. A J-beta primer mix and a sample-barcoded 5' primer were used in a second PCR of about 7 to 12 cycles. TCRdb ran MiXCR on the 5' RACE reads and lists one entry per CDR3 protein. The table shows hundreds of thousands of distinct CDR3 sequences, with more than 45% occurring only once. For every donor, a draw yielded about 10 milliliters of peripheral blood. Each sample gave at least 7 million isolated PBMCs.

The sequence was obtained from a man aged 25 to 40 in good health. Sequencing was performed on blood. V and J are TRBV28 and TRBJ2-5, with a possible D match to TRBD2 (6 bases). CDR3 DNA: TGTGCCAGCAGACCACTGGGACTTCACCAAGAGACCCAGTACTTC. Protein sequence: CASRPLGLHQETQYF.